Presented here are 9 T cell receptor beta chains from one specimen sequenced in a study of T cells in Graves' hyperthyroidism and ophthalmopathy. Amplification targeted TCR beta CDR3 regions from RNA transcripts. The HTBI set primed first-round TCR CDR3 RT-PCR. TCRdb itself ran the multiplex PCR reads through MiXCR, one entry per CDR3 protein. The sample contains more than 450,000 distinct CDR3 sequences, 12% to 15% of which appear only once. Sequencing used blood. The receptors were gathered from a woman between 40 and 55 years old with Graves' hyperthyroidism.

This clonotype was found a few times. The chain's CDR3 is CASSASGGGNQPQHF. The CDR3 DNA reads as TGTGCCAGTAGTGCCTCCGGGGGTGGCAATCAGCCCCAGCATTTT. V and J are TRBV19 and TRBJ1-5; a possible D gene is TRBD1 (5 bases). The CDR3 is 15 residues long. V was pared by 5 bases and J by 2 bases, with 13 bases between. Germline-derived CDR1 and CDR2 are LNHDA and SQIVND (reference sequence).

The CDR3 sequence is CASSSLGQGRDTQYF. The CDR3 DNA is TGTGCCAGCAGTTCCCTGGGACAGGGGCGAGATACGCAGTATTTT. This chain connects TRBV27 to TRBJ2-3, with 10 bases identical to TRBD1. The CDR3 totals 15 residues. J lost 5 bases, V lost 4 bases, and 6 bases had no gene match. Looked up from germline, CDR1 is MNHEY and CDR2 is SMNVEV (reference sequence).

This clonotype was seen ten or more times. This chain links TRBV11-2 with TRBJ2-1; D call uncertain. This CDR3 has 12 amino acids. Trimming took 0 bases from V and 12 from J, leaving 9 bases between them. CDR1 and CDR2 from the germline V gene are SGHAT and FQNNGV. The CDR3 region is CASSLDISRQFF. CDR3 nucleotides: TGTGCCAGCAGCTTAGATATATCCCGGCAGTTCTTC.

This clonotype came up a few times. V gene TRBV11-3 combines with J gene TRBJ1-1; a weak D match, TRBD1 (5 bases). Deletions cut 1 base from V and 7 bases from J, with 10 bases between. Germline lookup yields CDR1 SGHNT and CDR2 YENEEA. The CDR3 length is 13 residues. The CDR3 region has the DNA TGTGCCAGCAGCTTAGCTCAGGGTAGTGAAGCTTTCTTT. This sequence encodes CASSLAQGSEAFF.

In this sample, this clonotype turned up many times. CDR3 amino acids: CATSRGLAAVTDTQYF. The CDR3 DNA reads TGTGCCACCAGCAGGGGACTAGCGGCCGTCACAGATACGCAGTATTTT. The chain joins TRBV15 to TRBJ2-3, with 11 bases aligning to TRBD2. The germline V gene has CDR1 LNHNV and CDR2 YYDKDF (reference sequence). J lost 2 bases, V lost 3 bases, and 4 bases had no gene match. CDR3 length equals 16 residues. Supplemented by reference TRBV15 and TRBJ2-3, the full variable domain reads DAMVIQNPRYQVTQFGKPVTLSCSQTLNHNVMYWYQQKSSQAPKLLFHYYDKDFNNEADTPDNFQSRRPNTSFCFLDIRSPGLGDTAMYLCATSRGLAAVTDTQYFGPGTRLTVL.

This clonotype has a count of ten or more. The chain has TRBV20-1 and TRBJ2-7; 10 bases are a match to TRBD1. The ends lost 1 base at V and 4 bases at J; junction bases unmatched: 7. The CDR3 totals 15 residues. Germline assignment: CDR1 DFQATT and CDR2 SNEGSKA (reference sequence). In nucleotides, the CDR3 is TGCAGTGCTAGAGTAGCGGACAGGGGGGGGTACGAGCAGTACTTC. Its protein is CSARVADRGGYEQYF.

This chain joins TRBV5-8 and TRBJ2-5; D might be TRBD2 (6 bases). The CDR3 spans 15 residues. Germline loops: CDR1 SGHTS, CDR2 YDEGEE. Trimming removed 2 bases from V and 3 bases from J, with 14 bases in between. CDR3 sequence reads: CASSFGWREKETQYF. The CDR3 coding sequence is TGTGCCAGCAGCTTTGGATGGAGGGAAAAAGAGACCCAGTACTTC.

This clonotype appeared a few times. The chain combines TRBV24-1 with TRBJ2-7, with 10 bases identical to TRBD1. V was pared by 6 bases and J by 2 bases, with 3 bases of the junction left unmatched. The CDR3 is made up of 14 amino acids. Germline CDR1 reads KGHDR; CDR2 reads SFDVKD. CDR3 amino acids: CATSPGQGTYEQYF. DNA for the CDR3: TGTGCCACCAGTCCGGGACAGGGGACCTACGAGCAGTACTTC.

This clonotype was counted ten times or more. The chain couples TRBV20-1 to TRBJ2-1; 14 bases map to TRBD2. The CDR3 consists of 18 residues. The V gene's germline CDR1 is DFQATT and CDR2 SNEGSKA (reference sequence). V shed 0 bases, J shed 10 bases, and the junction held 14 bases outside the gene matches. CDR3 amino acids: CSARDLAATSGRAWEQFF. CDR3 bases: TGCAGTGCTAGAGATCTTGCGGCGACTAGCGGGAGGGCCTGGGAGCAGTTCTTC.